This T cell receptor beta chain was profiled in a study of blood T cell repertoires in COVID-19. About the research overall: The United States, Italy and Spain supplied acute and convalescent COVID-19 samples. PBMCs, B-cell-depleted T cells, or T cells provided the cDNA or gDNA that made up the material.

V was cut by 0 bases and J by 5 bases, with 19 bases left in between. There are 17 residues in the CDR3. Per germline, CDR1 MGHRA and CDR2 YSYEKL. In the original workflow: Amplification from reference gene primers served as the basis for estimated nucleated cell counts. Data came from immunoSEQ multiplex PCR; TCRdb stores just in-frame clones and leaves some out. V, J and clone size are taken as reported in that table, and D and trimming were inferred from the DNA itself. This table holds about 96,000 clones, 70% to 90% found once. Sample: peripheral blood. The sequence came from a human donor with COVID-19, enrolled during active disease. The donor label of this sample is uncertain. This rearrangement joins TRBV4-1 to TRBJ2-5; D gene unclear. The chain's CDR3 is CASSQDLRQQNGETQYF. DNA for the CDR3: TGCGCCAGCAGCCAAGATCTCAGACAACAAAATGGGGAGACCCAGTACTTC.